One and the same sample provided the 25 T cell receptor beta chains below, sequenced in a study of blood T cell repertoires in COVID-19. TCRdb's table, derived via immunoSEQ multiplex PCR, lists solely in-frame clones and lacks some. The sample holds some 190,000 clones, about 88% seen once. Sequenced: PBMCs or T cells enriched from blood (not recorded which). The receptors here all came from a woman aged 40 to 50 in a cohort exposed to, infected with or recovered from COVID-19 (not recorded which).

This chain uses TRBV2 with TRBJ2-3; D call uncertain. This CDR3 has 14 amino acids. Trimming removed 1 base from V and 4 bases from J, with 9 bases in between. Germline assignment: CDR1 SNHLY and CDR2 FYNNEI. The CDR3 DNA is TGTGCCAGCAGTGAAGACACCCCCGCAGATACGCAGTATTTT. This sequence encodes CASSEDTPADTQYF.

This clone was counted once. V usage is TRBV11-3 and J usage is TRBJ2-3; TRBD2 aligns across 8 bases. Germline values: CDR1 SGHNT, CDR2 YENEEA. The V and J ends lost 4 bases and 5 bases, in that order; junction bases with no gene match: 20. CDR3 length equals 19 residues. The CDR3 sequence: CASSSSYRDSGLVRDTQYF. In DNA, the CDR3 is TGTGCCAGCAGCTCTAGCTATAGAGATTCGGGACTAGTGAGAGATACGCAGTATTTT.

CDR3 protein: CASALQGGNQPQHF. CDR3 in DNA: TGTGCTAGTGCCCTTCAGGGGGGCAATCAGCCCCAGCATTTT. The chain links TRBV12-5 to TRBJ1-5, with 7 bases lining up with TRBD1. CDR3 size: 14 residues. V shed 7 bases, J shed 2 bases, and the junction held 5 bases outside the gene matches. Germline CDR1 reads LGHNT; CDR2 reads FRNRAP.

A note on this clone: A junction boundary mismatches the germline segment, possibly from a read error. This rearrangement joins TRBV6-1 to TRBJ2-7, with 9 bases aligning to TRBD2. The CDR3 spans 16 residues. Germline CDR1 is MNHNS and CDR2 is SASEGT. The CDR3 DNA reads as TGTGCCCGCAGTGACGCGGGGGGGGACGGGGGCTACGAGCAGTACTTC. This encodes CARSDAGGDGGYEQYF.

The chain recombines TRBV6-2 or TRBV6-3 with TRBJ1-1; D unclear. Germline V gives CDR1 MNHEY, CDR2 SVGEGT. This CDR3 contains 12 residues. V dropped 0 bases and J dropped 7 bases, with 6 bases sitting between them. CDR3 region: CASSYSRLEAFF. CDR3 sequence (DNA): TGTGCCAGCAGTTACTCGAGGCTTGAAGCTTTCTTT.

The CDR3, as DNA: TGTGCCAGCAGTGAACAGGGGTACACTGAAGCTTTCTTT. Protein: CASSEQGYTEAFF. The chain links TRBV25-1 to TRBJ1-1; TRBD1 is a possible D gene (6 bases). Trimming shortened V by 2 bases and J by 3 bases, and 7 bases separated the two germline ends. In germline, CDR1 is MGHDK, CDR2 SYGVNS. CDR3 length: 13 residues.

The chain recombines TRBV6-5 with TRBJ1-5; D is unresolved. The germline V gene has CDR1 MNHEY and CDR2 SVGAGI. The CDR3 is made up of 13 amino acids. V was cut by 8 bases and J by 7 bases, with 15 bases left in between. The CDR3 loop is CASREREVQPQHF. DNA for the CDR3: TGTGCCAGCCGCGAGAGGGAGGTCCAGCCCCAGCATTTT.

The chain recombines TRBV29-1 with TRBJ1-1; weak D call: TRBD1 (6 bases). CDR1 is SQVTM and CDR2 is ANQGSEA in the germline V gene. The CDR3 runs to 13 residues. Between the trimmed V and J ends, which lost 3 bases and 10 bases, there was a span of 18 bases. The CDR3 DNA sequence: TGCAGCGTTGATAACAGGGCGGGCGTAGGAGCTTTCTTT. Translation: CSVDNRAGVGAFF.

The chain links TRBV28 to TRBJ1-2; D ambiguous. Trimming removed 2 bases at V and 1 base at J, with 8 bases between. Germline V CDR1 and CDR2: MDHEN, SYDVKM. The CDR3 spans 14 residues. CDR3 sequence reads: CASSLASINYGYTF. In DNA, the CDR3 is TGTGCCAGCAGTTTAGCCTCTATTAACTATGGCTACACCTTC.

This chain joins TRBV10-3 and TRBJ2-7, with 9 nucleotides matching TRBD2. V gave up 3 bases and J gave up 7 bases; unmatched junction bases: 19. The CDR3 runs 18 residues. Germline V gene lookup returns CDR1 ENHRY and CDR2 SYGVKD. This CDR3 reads CAISDIGSASGDLGEQYF. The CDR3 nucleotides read TGTGCCATCAGTGATATCGGCTCGGCTAGCGGGGACCTGGGGGAGCAGTACTTC.

CDR3: CASSYSASGSIYEQYF. The CDR3, as DNA: TGTGCCAGCAGTTACTCGGCCAGCGGGAGTATTTACGAGCAGTACTTC. This sequence joins TRBV6-2 or TRBV6-3 and TRBJ2-7; 8 bases align to TRBD2. Germline V gene sequence: CDR1 MNHEY, CDR2 SVGEGT. The CDR3 loop spans 16 amino acids. Trimming took 0 bases from V and 4 from J; bases not matched to a gene: 8.

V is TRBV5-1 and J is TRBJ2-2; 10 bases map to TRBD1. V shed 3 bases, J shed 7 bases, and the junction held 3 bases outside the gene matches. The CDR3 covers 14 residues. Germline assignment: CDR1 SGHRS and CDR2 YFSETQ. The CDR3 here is CASSWGQGNGELFF. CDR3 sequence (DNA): TGCGCCAGCAGCTGGGGACAGGGGAACGGGGAGCTGTTTTTT.

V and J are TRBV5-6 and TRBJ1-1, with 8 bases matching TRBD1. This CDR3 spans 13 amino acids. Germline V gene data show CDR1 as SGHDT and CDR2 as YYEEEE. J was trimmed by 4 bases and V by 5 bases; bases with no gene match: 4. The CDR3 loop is CASSSGQGTEAFF. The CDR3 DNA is TGTGCCAGCAGTAGTGGACAGGGCACTGAAGCTTTCTTT.

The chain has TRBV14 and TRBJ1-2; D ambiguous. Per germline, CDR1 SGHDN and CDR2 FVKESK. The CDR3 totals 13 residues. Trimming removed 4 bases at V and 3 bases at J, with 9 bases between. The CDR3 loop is CASSRGWYYGYTF. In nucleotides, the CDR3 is TGTGCCAGCAGCCGAGGGTGGTACTATGGCTACACCTTC.

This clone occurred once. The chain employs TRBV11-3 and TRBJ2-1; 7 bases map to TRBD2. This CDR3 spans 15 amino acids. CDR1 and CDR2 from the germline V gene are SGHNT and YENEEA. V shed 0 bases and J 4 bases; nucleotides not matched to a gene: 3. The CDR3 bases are TGTGCCAGCAGCTTAGAAAGCGGGATGTACAATGAGCAGTTCTTC. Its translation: CASSLESGMYNEQFF.

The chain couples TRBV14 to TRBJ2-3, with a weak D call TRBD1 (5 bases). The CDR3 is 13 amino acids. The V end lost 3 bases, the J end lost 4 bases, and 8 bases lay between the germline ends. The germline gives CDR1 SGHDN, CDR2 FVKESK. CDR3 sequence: CASSHQGPDTQYF. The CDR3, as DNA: TGTGCCAGCAGCCACCAGGGCCCAGATACGCAGTATTTT.

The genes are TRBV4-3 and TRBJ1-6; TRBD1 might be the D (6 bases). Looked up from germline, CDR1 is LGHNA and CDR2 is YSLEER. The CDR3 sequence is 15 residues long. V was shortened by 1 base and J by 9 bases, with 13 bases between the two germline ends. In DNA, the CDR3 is TGCGCCAGCAGCCAAGTGGCACAGGGCGGTTCACCCCTCCACTTT. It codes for CASSQVAQGGSPLHF.

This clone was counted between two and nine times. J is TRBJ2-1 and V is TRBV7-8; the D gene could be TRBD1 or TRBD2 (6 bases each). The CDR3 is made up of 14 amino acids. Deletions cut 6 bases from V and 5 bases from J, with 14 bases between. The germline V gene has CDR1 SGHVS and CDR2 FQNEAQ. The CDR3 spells CASRRQEGHNEQFF. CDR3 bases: TGTGCCAGCAGGCGACAGGAGGGACACAATGAGCAGTTCTTC.

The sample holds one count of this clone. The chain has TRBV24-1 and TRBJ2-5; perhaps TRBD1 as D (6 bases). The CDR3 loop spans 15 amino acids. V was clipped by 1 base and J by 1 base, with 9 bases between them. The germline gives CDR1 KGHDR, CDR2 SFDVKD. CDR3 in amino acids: CATSDFGQSQETQYF. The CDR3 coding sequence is TGTGCCACCAGTGATTTCGGACAGTCCCAAGAGACCCAGTACTTC.

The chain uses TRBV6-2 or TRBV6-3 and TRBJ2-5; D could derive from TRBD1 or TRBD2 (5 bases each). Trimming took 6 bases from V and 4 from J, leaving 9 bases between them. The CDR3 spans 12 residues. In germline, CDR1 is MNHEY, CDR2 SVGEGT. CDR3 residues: CASSGAGETQYF. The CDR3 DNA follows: TGTGCCAGCAGCGGGGCTGGAGAGACCCAGTACTTC.

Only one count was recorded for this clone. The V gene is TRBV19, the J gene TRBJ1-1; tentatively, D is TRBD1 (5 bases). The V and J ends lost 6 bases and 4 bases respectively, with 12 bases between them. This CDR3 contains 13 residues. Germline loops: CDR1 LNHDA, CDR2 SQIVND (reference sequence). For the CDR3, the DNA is TGTGCCAGTAGAACGGGGGAGGGCACTGAAGCTTTCTTT. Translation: CASRTGEGTEAFF.

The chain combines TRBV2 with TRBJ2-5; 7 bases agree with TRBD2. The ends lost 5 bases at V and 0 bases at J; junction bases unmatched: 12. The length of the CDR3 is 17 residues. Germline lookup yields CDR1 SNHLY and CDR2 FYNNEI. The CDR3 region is CASSYPAGGTNQETQYF. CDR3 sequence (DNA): TGTGCCAGCAGTTACCCCGCCGGGGGGACTAACCAAGAGACCCAGTACTTC.

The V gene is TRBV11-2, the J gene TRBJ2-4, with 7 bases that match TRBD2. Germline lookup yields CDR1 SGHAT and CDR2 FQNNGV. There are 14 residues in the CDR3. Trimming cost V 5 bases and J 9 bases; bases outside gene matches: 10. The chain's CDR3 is CASSTKTSSLIQYF. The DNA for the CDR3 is TGTGCCAGCAGCACAAAGACTAGCTCTCTCATTCAGTACTTC.

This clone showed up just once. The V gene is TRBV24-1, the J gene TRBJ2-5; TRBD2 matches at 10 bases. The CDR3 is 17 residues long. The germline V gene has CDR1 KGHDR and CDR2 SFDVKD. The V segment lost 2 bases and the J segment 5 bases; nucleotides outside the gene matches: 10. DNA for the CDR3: TGTGCCACCAGTGATTGGGGCCCTAGCGGGAGAGTCGAGACCCAGTACTTC. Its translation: CATSDWGPSGRVETQYF.

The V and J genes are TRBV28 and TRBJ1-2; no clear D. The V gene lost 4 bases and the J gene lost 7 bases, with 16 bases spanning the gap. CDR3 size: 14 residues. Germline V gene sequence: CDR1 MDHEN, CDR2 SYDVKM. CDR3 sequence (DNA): TGTGCCAGCAGTTCGGCGGCACTTGGTCGTGGCTACACCTTC. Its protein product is CASSSAALGRGYTF.